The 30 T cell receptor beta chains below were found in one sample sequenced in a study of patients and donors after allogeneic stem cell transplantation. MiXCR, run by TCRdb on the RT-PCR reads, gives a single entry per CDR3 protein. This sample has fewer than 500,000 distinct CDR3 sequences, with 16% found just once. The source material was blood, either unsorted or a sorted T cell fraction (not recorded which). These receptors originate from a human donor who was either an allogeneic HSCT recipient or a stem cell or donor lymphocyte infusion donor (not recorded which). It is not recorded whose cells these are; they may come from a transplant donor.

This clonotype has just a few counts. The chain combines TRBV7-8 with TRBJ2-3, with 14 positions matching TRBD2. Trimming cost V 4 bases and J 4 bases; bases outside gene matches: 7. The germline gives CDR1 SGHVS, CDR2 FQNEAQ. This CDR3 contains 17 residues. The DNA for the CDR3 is TGTGCCAGCAGCTCCGGGACTAGCGGGAGTAAGGCAGATACGCAGTATTTT. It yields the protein CASSSGTSGSKADTQYF.

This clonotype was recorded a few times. The CDR3 protein is CASSPRGPISGNTIYF. CDR3 coding DNA: TGTGCCAGCAGCCCTCGGGGGCCAATCTCTGGAAACACCATATATTTT. J is TRBJ1-3 and V is TRBV7-2, with D possibly TRBD1 on 6 matching bases. The length of the CDR3 is 16 residues. With 5 bases removed from V and 0 bases from J, the gap between germline ends came to 14 bases. Germline assignment: CDR1 SGHTA and CDR2 FQGNSA. The full variable domain, in which reference TRBV7-2 and TRBJ1-3 provide the parts outside the CDR3, is GAGVSQSPSNKVTEKGKDVELRCDPISGHTALYWYRQSLGQGLEFLIYFQGNSAPDKSGLPSDRFSAERTGGSVSTLTIQRTQQEDSAVYLCASSPRGPISGNTIYFGEGSWLTVV.

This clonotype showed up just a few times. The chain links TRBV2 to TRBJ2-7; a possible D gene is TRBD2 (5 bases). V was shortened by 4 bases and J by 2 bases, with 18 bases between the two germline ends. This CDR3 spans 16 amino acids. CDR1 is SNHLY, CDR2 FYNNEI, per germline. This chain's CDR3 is CASSGYEGASAYEQYF. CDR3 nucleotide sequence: TGTGCCAGCAGTGGATATGAGGGTGCGTCGGCCTACGAGCAGTACTTC.

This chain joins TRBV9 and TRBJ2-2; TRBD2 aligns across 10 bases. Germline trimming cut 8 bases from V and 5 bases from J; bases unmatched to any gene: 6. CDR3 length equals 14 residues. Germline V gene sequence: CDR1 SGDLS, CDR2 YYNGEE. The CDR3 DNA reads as TGTGCCAGTAAAGCGGGAGGGGATACCGGGGAGCTGTTTTTT. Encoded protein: CASKAGGDTGELFF.

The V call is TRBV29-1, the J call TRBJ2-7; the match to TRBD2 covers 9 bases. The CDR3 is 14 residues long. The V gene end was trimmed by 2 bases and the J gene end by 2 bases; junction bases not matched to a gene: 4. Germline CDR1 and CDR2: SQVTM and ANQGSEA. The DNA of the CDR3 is TGCAGCGTTGAATTAGCGGGAGTCCCCTACGAGCAGTACTTC. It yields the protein CSVELAGVPYEQYF.

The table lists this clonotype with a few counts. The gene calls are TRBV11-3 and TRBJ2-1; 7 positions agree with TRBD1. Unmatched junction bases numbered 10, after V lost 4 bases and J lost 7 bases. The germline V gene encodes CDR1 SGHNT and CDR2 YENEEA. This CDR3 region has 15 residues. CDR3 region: CASSSRGGGRNEQFF. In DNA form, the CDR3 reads TGTGCCAGCAGCTCTAGAGGGGGCGGTCGGAATGAGCAGTTCTTC.

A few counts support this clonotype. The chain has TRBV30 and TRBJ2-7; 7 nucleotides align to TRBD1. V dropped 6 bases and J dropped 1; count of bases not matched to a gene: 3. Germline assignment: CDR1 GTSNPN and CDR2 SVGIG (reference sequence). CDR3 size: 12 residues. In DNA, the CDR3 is TGTGCCTGCAAGACAGGGTCCTACGAGCAGTACTTC. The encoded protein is CACKTGSYEQYF.

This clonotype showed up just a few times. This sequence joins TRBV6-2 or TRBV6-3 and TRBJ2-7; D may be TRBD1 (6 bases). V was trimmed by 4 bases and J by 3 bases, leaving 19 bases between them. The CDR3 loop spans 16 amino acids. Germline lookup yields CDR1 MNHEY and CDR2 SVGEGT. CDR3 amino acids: CASSSYPGTQHYEQYF. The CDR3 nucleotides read TGTGCCAGCAGTTCCTACCCCGGGACACAACACTACGAGCAGTACTTC.

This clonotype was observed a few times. In DNA, the CDR3 is TGTGCCAGCCAGGTGGGGGGGAGGAATGAGCAGTTCTTC. Its protein product is CASQVGGRNEQFF. The rearrangement joins TRBV2 to TRBJ2-1; TRBD2 aligns across 7 bases. Germline loops: CDR1 SNHLY, CDR2 FYNNEI. The CDR3 is made up of 13 amino acids. V trimming: 8 bases; J trimming: 7 bases; junction bases outside the gene matches: 8.

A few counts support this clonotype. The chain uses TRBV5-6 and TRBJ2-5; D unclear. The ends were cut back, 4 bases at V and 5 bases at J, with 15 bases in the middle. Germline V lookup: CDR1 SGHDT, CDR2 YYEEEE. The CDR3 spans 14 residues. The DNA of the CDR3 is TGTGCCAGCAGCCTCAAAGGACCGTGGGAGACCCAGTACTTC. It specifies CASSLKGPWETQYF.

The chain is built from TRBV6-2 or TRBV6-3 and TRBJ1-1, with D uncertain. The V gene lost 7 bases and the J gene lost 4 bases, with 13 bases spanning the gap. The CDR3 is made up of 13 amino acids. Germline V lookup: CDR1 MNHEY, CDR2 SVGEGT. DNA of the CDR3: TGTGCCAGCAAGGTTGGGCCGTCCACTGAAGCTTTCTTT. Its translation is CASKVGPSTEAFF.

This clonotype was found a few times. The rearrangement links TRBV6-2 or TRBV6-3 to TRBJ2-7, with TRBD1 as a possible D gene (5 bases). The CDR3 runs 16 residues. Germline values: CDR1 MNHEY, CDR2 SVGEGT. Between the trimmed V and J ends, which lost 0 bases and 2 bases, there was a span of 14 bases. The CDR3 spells CASSYSISGPPYEQYF. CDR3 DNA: TGTGCCAGCAGTTACTCGATCTCAGGGCCTCCCTACGAGCAGTACTTC.

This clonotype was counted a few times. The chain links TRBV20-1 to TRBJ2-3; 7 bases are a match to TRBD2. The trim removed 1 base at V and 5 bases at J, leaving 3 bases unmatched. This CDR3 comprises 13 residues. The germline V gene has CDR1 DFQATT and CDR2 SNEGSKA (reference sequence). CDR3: CSARVPGGDTQYF. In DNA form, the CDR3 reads TGCAGTGCTAGAGTCCCGGGGGGAGATACGCAGTATTTT.

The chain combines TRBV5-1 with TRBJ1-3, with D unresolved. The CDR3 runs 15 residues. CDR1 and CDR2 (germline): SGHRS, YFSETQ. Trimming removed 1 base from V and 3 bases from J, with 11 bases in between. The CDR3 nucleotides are TGCGCCAGCAGCTTGCCCAGGCTGAGTGGAAACACCATATATTTT. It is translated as CASSLPRLSGNTIYF.

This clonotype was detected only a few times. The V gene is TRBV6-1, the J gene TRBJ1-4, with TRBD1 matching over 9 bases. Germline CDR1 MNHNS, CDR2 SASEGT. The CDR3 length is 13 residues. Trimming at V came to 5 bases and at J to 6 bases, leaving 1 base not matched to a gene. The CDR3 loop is CASSRTGDEKLFF. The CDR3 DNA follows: TGTGCCAGCAGTCGGACAGGGGATGAAAAACTGTTTTTT.

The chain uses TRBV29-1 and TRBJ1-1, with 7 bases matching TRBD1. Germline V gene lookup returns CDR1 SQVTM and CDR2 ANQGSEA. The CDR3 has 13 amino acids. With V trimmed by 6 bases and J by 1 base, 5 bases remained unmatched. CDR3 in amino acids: CSVNHRGNTEAFF. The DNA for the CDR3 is TGCAGCGTCAACCACAGGGGGAACACTGAAGCTTTCTTT.

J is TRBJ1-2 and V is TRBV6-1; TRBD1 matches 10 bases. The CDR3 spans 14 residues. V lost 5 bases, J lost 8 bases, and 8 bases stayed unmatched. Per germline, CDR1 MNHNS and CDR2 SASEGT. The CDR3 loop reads CASSTTGTGEGYTF. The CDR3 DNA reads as TGTGCCAGCAGTACGACTGGGACAGGGGAAGGCTACACCTTC.

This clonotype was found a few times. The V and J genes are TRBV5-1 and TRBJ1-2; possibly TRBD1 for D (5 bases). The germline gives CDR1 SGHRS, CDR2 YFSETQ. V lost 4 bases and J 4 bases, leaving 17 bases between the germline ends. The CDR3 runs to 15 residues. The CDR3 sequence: CASSITAGTSYGYTF. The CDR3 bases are TGCGCCAGCAGCATTACGGCCGGGACCTCCTATGGCTACACCTTC.

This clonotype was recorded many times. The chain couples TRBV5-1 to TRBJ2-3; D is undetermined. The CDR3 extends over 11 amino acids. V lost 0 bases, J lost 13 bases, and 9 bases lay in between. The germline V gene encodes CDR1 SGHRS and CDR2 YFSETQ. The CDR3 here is CASSLEQVKYF. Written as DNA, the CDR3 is TGCGCCAGCAGCTTGGAGCAGGTTAAGTATTTT.

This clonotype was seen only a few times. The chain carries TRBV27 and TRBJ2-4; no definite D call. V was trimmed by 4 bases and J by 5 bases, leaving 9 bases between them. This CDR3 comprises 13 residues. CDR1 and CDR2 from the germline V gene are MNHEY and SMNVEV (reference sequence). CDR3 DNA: TGTGCCAGCAGTTGGACGATCCAAAACATTCAGTACTTC. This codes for CASSWTIQNIQYF.

The CDR3 loop reads CSATGQGSYGYTF. CDR3 bases: TGCAGTGCTACTGGACAGGGAAGCTATGGCTACACCTTC. This chain uses TRBV20-1 with TRBJ1-2; 8 nucleotides line up with TRBD1. Germline loops: CDR1 DFQATT, CDR2 SNEGSKA (reference sequence). The CDR3 runs 13 residues. V was clipped by 4 bases and J by 4 bases; unmatched bases: 5.

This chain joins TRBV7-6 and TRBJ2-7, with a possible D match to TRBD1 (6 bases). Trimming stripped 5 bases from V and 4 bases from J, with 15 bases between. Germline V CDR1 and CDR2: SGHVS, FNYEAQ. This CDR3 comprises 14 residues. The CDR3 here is CASSLTPTGYEQYF. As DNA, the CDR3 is TGTGCCAGCAGCCTAACTCCGACAGGATACGAGCAGTACTTC.

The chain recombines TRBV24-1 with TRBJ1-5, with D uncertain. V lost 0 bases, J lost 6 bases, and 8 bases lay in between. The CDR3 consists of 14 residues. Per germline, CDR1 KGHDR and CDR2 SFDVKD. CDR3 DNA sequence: TGTGCCACCAGTGATTTGAACGGTGGTCAGCCCCAGCATTTT. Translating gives CATSDLNGGQPQHF.

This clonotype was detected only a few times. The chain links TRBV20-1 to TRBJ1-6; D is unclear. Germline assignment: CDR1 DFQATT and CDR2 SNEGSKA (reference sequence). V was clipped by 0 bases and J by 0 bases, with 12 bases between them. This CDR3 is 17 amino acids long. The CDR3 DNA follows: TGCAGTGCTAGAGAGACGACGGCTAGCTCCTATAATTCACCCCTCCACTTT. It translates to CSARETTASSYNSPLHF.

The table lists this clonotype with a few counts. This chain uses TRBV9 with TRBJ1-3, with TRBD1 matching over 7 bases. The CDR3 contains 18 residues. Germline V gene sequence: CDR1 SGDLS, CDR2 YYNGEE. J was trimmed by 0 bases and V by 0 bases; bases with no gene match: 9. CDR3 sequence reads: CASSVGHRDRTSGNTIYF. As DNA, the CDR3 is TGTGCCAGCAGCGTAGGCCATCGGGACAGAACCTCTGGAAACACCATATATTTT.

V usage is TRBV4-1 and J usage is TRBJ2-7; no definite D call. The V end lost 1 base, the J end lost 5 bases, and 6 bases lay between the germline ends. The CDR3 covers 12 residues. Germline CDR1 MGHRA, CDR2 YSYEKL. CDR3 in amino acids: CASSQGRNEQYF. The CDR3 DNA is TGCGCCAGCAGCCAAGGTAGGAACGAGCAGTACTTC.

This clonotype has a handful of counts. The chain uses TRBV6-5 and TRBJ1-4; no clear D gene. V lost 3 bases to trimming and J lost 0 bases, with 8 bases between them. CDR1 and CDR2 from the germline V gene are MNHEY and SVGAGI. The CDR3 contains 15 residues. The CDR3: CASSYLGSTNEKLFF. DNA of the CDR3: TGTGCCAGCAGTTATTTAGGGTCAACTAATGAAAAACTGTTTTTT.

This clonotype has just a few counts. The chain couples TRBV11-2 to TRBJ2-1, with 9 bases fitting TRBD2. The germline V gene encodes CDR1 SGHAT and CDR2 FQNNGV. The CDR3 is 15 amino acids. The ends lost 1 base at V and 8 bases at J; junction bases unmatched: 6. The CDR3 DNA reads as TGTGCCAGCAGCTTAGGCGGGGGGGCCGGAGATGAGCAGTTCTTC. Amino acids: CASSLGGGAGDEQFF.

CDR3 coding DNA: TGCGCCAGCAGCCAAGTATCAAGGGCGAGGGATGGCTACACCTTC. This gives the protein CASSQVSRARDGYTF. This chain connects TRBV4-1 to TRBJ1-2; the D is unclear. Germline CDR1 reads MGHRA; CDR2 reads YSYEKL. The CDR3 has 15 amino acids. Trimming stripped 1 base from V and 6 bases from J, with 15 bases between.

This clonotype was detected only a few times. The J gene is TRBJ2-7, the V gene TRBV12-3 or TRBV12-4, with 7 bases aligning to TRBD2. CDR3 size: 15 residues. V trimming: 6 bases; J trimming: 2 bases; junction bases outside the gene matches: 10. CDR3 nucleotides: TGTGCCAGCAGCCATCCGTCGGGAGGTACCTACGAGCAGTACTTC. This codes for CASSHPSGGTYEQYF.